These 5 T cell receptor beta chains share one sample of origin, sequenced in a study of shared clonotypes between healthy human individuals. TCRdb's table, derived via immunoSEQ multiplex PCR, lists solely in-frame clones and lacks some. The profile covers about 1 million clones, with under 80% appearing a single time and 1.4% taken by the ten largest. Sequenced: memory CD4+ T cells sorted from blood. The subset denotes: CD45RA-negative fraction. The receptors shown here come from a man between 18 and 35 years old in good health.

This clone was seen more than once but under ten times. This clone may be a read error of a much larger clone one base away. The chain couples TRBV11-2 to TRBJ1-1; D unclear. Germline loops: CDR1 SGHAT, CDR2 FQNNGV. This CDR3 contains 12 residues. V lost 1 base and J 1 base, leaving 1 base between the germline ends. The CDR3 coding sequence is TGTGCCAGCAGCTTAGCGAACACTGAAGCTTTCTTT. It translates to CASSLANTEAFF.

This rearrangement joins TRBV4-1 to TRBJ1-2; D not certain. Trimming left V 0 bases short and J 5 bases short, with 13 bases between. The CDR3 extends over 15 amino acids. Looked up from germline, CDR1 is MGHRA and CDR2 is YSYEKL. The CDR3 DNA sequence: TGCGCCAGCAGCCAAGATCTTGGCAGAAATTATGGCTACACCTTC. Encoded protein: CASSQDLGRNYGYTF.

This chain links TRBV29-1 with TRBJ1-3; D not resolved. The CDR3 loop spans 13 amino acids. Trimming shortened V by 6 bases and J by 0 bases, and 9 bases separated the two germline ends. Germline values: CDR1 SQVTM, CDR2 ANQGSEA. The CDR3 reads CSVRNISGNTIYF. The CDR3 bases are TGCAGCGTCAGAAACATCTCTGGAAACACCATATATTTT.

The chain recombines TRBV18 with TRBJ1-2, with 9 bases lining up with TRBD1. Germline trimming cut 2 bases from V and 4 bases from J; bases unmatched to any gene: 8. From germline, CDR1 is KGHSH and CDR2 LQKENI. The CDR3 consists of 16 residues. CDR3 nucleotide sequence: TGTGCCAGCTCACCAGGAGCACAGGGGGCGAGCTATGGCTACACCTTC. This gives the protein CASSPGAQGASYGYTF.

The chain joins TRBV5-1 to TRBJ1-2; no clear D gene. The CDR3 is made up of 12 amino acids. Trimming stripped 2 bases from V and 8 bases from J, with 10 bases between. Germline assignment: CDR1 SGHRS and CDR2 YFSETQ. The CDR3 sequence: CASSFNRDGYTF. The CDR3 DNA follows: TGCGCCAGCAGCTTTAATCGCGACGGCTACACCTTC. Supplemented by reference TRBV5-1 and TRBJ1-2, the full variable domain reads KAGVTQTPRYLIKTRGQQVTLSCSPISGHRSVSWYQQTPGQGLQFLFEYFSETQRNKGNFPGRFSGRQFSNSRSEMNVSTLELGDSALYLCASSFNRDGYTFGSGTRLTVV.